This T cell receptor (beta chain) was identified during a study of T cells after yellow fever vaccination. TCRdb redid the calling of the 5' RACE reads with MiXCR, one entry per CDR3 protein. The sample contains some 250,000 distinct CDR3 sequences, 6.9% of which appear only once. This clonotype was seen at least ten times. The sample was CD4+ T cells sorted from PBMCs, taken 15 days after the yellow fever booster vaccination. This TCR was sampled from a man younger than 40 who received the YFV17D yellow fever vaccine.

The CDR3 coding sequence is TGTGCCAGCAGCTTGCCGAAGGCGGGAGGGCCGGGGGAGCAGTACTTC. Encoded protein: CASSLPKAGGPGEQYF. The V and J genes are TRBV5-4 and TRBJ2-7; 9 bases line up with TRBD2. The germline V gene has CDR1 SGHNT and CDR2 YYREEE (reference sequence). The CDR3 has 16 amino acids. Losses at the gene ends were 1 base for V and 7 bases for J; bases not matched to a gene: 12.